Following are 9 T cell receptor beta chains from one sample sequenced in a study of cytomegalovirus exposure and HLA in healthy donors. PCR employed 60 Vbeta and 13 Jbeta primers. Sequencing was performed with immunoSEQ multiplex PCR; in TCRdb, only in-frame clones are kept and a portion is missing. The sample yields about 37,000 clones, 75% to 85% seen once. The specimen was PBMCs. These receptor sequences come from a woman in her thirties or forties in good health and CMV-seronegative.

This rearrangement joins TRBV6-5 to TRBJ1-6, with D perhaps matching TRBD1 (5 bases). Per the germline V gene, CDR1 is MNHEY and CDR2 is SVGAGI. The CDR3 covers 14 residues. V was cut by 6 bases and J by 9 bases, with 15 bases left in between. This chain's CDR3 is CASRGRGSTSPLHF. In DNA, the CDR3 is TGTGCCAGCAGGGGGAGGGGCTCTACTTCACCCCTCCACTTT.

V is TRBV5-1 and J is TRBJ1-5; D unresolved. Trimming took off 1 base at V and 7 bases at J, with 12 bases between the two ends. Germline V gene sequence: CDR1 SGHRS, CDR2 YFSETQ. This CDR3 spans 14 amino acids. The CDR3 region has the DNA TGCGCCAGCAGCTTGAACCCGTCTCTACAGCCCCAGCATTTT. This sequence encodes CASSLNPSLQPQHF.

This chain links TRBV5-1 with TRBJ2-4; the D gene is possibly TRBD1 (5 bases). Looked up from germline, CDR1 is SGHRS and CDR2 is YFSETQ. The CDR3 is 13 residues long. Trimming left V 3 bases short and J 1 base short, with 5 bases between. The CDR3 DNA sequence: TGCGCCAGCAGCTCAGGGGCCAAAAACATTCAGTACTTC. It codes for CASSSGAKNIQYF.

The chain joins TRBV28 to TRBJ1-2, with 7 bases that match TRBD1. This CDR3 contains 16 residues. V lost 5 bases to trimming and J lost 6 bases; unmatched junction nucleotides: 15. CDR1 is MDHEN, CDR2 SYDVKM, per germline. DNA for the CDR3: TGTGCCAGCAGTCAAAACAACAGGGGTCATGTCGATGGCTACACCTTC. This translates into CASSQNNRGHVDGYTF.

This rearrangement joins TRBV6-1 to TRBJ1-1; 8 bases agree with TRBD1. In germline, CDR1 is MNHNS, CDR2 SASEGT. The CDR3 loop spans 14 amino acids. The trim removed 4 bases at V and 5 bases at J, leaving 6 bases unmatched. The DNA of the CDR3 is TGTGCCAGCAGTGTCCGACAGGGGAGGACTGAAGCTTTCTTT. It yields the protein CASSVRQGRTEAFF.

This chain joins TRBV5-8 and TRBJ1-1; 9 nucleotides match TRBD1. J lost 1 base, V lost 2 bases, and 6 bases had no gene match. The CDR3 length is 16 residues. Germline-derived CDR1 and CDR2 are SGHTS and YDEGEE. CDR3 in DNA: TGTGCCAGCAGCTTACTCCCGGGACAGGGGAACACTGAAGCTTTCTTT. This sequence encodes CASSLLPGQGNTEAFF. The whole variable domain, remainder taken from reference TRBV5-8 and TRBJ1-1, is EAGVTQSPTHLIKTRGQQATLRCSPISGHTSVYWYQQALGLGLQFLLWYDEGEERNRGNFPPRFSGRQFPNYSSELNVNALELEDSALYLCASSLLPGQGNTEAFFGQGTRLTVV.

The chain recombines TRBV6-5 with TRBJ1-2, with D maybe TRBD1 (6 bases). The CDR3 is made up of 13 amino acids. From germline, CDR1 is MNHEY and CDR2 SVGAGI. V was clipped by 2 bases and J by 6 bases, with 10 bases between them. Here the CDR3 DNA reads TGTGCCAGCAGTTACGGGGGCCCGGATGGCTACACCTTC. This encodes CASSYGGPDGYTF.

This chain connects TRBV28 to TRBJ2-1, with 8 positions matching TRBD2. With 8 bases clipped from V and 4 bases from J, the junction kept 4 bases outside the gene matches. This CDR3 is 13 amino acids long. From germline, CDR1 is MDHEN and CDR2 SYDVKM. CDR3 loop: CASSGGPYNEQFF. The CDR3 DNA is TGTGCCAGCTCGGGGGGGCCATACAATGAGCAGTTCTTC.

Only one count was recorded for this clone. The V call is TRBV6-1, the J call TRBJ2-5; a weak D match, TRBD2 (6 bases). Trimming pared 5 bases from V and 4 bases from J, leaving 17 bases between. The CDR3 sequence is 15 residues long. CDR1 MNHNS and CDR2 SASEGT come from the germline V gene. The DNA for the CDR3 is TGTGCCAGCAGTATGGCTGGACTGGGAGGAGAGACCCAGTACTTC. Translated: CASSMAGLGGETQYF.